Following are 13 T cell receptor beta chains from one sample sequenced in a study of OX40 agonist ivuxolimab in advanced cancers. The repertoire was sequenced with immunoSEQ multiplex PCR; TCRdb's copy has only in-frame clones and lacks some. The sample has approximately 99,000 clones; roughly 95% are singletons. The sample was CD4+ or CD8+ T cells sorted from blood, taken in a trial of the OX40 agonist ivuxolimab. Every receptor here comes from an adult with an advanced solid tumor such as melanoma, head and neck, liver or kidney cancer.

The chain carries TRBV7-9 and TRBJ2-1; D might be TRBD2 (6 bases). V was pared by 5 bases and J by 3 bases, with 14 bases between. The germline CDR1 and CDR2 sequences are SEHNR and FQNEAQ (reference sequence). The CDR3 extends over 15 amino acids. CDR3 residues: CASSPTRESYNEQFF. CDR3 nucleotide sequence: TGTGCCAGCAGCCCGACCCGGGAGAGCTACAATGAGCAGTTCTTC.

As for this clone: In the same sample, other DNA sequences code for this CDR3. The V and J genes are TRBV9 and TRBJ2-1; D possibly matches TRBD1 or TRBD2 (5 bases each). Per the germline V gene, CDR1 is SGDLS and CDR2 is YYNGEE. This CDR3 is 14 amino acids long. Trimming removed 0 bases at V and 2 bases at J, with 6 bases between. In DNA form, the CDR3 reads TGTGCCAGCAGCGTAGGAGGGGCCTACAATGAGCAGTTCTTC. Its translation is CASSVGGAYNEQFF. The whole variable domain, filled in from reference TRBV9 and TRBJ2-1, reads DSGVTQTPKHLITATGQRVTLRCSPRSGDLSVYWYQQSLDQGLQFLIQYYNGEERAKGNILERFSAQQFPDLHSELNLSSLELGDSALYFCASSVGGAYNEQFFGPGTRLTVL.

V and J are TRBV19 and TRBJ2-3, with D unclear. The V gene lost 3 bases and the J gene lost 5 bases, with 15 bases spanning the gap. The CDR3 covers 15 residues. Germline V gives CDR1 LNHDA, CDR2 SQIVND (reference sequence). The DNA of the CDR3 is TGTGCCAGTAGTATTAATCAGGATACTGGAGATACGCAGTATTTT. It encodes CASSINQDTGDTQYF.

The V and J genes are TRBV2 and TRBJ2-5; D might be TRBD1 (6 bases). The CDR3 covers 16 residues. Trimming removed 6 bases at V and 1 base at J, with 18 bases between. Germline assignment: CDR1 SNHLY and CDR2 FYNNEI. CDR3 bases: TGTGCCAGCAGGGATGACAGGAGGAGAGTCCAAGAGACCCAGTACTTC. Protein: CASRDDRRRVQETQYF. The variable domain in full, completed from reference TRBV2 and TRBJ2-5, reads EPEVTQTPSHQVTQMGQEVILRCVPISNHLYFYWYRQILGQKVEFLVSFYNNEISEKSEIFDDQFSVERPDGSNFTLKIRSTKLEDSAMYFCASRDDRRRVQETQYFGPGTRLLVL.

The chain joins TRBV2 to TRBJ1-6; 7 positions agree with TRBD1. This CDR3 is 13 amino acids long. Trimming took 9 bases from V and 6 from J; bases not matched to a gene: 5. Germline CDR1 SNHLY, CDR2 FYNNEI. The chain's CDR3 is CAREQGPNSPLHF. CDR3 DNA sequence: TGTGCCAGGGAACAGGGGCCTAATTCACCCCTCCACTTT.

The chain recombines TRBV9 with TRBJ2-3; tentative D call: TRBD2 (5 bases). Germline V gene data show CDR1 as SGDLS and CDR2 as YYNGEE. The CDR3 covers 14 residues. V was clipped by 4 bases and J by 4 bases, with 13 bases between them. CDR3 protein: CASSPGSTADTQYF. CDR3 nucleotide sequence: TGTGCCAGCAGCCCGGGAAGTACCGCAGATACGCAGTATTTT.

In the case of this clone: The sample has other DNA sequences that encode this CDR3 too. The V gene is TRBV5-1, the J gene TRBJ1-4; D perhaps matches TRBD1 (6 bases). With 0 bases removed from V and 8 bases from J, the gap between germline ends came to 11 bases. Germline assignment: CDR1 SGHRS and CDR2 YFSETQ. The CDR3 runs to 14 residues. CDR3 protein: CASSLEGGEEKLFF. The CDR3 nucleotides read TGCGCCAGCAGCTTGGAGGGGGGAGAGGAAAAACTGTTTTTT.

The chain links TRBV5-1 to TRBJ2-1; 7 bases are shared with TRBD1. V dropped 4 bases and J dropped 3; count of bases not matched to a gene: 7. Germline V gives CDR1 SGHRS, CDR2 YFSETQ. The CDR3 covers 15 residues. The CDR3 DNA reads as TGCGCCAGCAGCGTGGTGTCAGGGGGCTACAATGAGCAGTTCTTC. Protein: CASSVVSGGYNEQFF.

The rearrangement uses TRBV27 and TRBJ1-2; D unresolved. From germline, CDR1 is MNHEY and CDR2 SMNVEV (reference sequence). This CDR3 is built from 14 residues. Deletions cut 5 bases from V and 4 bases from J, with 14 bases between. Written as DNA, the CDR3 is TGTGCCAGCAGTCGTGGGGAGACCTTCTATGGCTACACCTTC. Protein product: CASSRGETFYGYTF.

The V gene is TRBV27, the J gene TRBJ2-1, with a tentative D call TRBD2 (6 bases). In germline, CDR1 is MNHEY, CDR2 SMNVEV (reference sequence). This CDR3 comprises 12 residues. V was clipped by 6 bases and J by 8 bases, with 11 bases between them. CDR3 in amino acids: CASRELADEQFF. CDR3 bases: TGTGCCAGCAGAGAACTAGCCGATGAGCAGTTCTTC.

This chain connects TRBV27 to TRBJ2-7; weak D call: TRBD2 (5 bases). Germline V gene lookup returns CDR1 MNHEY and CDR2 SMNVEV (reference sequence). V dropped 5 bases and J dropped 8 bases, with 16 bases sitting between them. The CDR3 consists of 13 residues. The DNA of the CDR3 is TGTGCCAGCAGTGGCCGGGAACTTTTTCAGCAGTACTTC. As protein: CASSGRELFQQYF.

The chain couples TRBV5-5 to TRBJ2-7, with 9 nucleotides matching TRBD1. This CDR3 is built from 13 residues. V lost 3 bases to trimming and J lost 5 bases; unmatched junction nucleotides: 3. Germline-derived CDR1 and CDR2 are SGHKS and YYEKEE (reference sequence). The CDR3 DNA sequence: TGTGCCAGCAGCTCCGGGACAGGGAACGAGCAGTACTTC. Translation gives CASSSGTGNEQYF.

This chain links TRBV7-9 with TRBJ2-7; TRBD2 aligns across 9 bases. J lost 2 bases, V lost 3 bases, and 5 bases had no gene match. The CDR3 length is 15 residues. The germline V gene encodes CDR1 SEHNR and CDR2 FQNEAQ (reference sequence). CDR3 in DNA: TGTGCCAGCAGCTTGGAAGCGGGGGGAGCCTACGAGCAGTACTTC. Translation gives CASSLEAGGAYEQYF.